Listed here are 11 T cell receptor beta chains from one sample, sequenced in a study of cytomegalovirus exposure and HLA in healthy donors. 60 Vbeta and 13 Jbeta primers were used in PCR. This table comes from immunoSEQ multiplex PCR, and its TCRdb copy is limited to in-frame clones, with some not included. Here the sample spans around 150,000 clones, approximately 79% being singletons. The sequencing input was PBMCs. All receptors derive from a woman aged 45-60 years in good health and CMV-seropositive.

Concerning this clone itself: A junction end diverges from the germline sequence, so it may reflect a read error. The chain joins TRBV7-9 to TRBJ1-2; D gene ambiguous. Per germline, CDR1 SEHNR and CDR2 FQNEAQ (reference sequence). The length of the CDR3 is 12 residues. The CDR3 here is CSSSPPGYGYTF. The CDR3 nucleotides read TGTTCCAGCAGCCCCCCCGGGTATGGCTACACCTTC.

The chain couples TRBV6-5 to TRBJ1-2, with a weak D call TRBD1 (6 bases). The CDR3 is 13 residues long. The V gene lost 2 bases and the J gene lost 4 bases, with 8 bases spanning the gap. Germline V gives CDR1 MNHEY, CDR2 SVGAGI. The CDR3 protein is CASSYQGSYGYTF. CDR3 DNA: TGTGCCAGCAGTTACCAGGGGTCCTATGGCTACACCTTC.

This clone was seen a few times. The CDR3 region has the DNA TGTGCCAGCAGTTTACACTCCGGGACAGGGGAAGCTTTCTTT. The encoded protein is CASSLHSGTGEAFF. V gene TRBV28 combines with J gene TRBJ1-1; TRBD1 matches at 9 bases. In germline, CDR1 is MDHEN, CDR2 SYDVKM. The CDR3 is 14 amino acids. The V and J ends lost 2 bases and 8 bases, in that order; junction bases with no gene match: 6. Drawing the rest from reference TRBV28 and TRBJ1-1, the complete variable domain is DVKVTQSSRYLVKRTGEKVFLECVQDMDHENMFWYRQDPGLGLRLIYFSYDVKMKEKGDIPEGYSVSREKKERFSLILESASTNQTSMYLCASSLHSGTGEAFFGQGTRLTVV.

This chain connects TRBV6-6 to TRBJ1-3; D is ambiguous. V lost 2 bases and J 3 bases, leaving 2 bases between the germline ends. The CDR3 extends over 12 amino acids. In germline, CDR1 is MNHNY, CDR2 SVGAGI (reference sequence). CDR3 residues: CASSYRGNTIYF. CDR3 bases: TGTGCCAGCAGTTACCGTGGAAACACCATATATTTT.

The chain has TRBV5-6 and TRBJ1-1, with 9 nucleotides matching TRBD1. The CDR3 sequence is 14 residues long. The V segment lost 4 bases and the J segment 7 bases; nucleotides outside the gene matches: 8. Germline V gives CDR1 SGHDT, CDR2 YYEEEE. The CDR3 protein is CASSLDRGYGEAFF. DNA for the CDR3: TGTGCCAGCAGCCTCGACAGGGGGTACGGTGAAGCTTTCTTT.

The count of this clone is one. J is TRBJ1-4 and V is TRBV6-1, with D unclear. With 0 bases removed from V and 8 bases from J, the gap between germline ends came to 19 bases. The CDR3 spans 17 residues. Germline CDR1 and CDR2: MNHNS and SASEGT. The CDR3 protein is CASSEALGETNGEKLFF. DNA for the CDR3: TGTGCCAGCAGTGAAGCGCTAGGAGAGACGAATGGGGAAAAACTGTTTTTT.

This chain uses TRBV19 with TRBJ1-1; D not resolved. Germline CDR1 reads LNHDA; CDR2 reads SQIVND (reference sequence). Between the trimmed V and J ends, which lost 7 bases and 2 bases, there was a span of 5 bases. The CDR3 totals 11 residues. Written as DNA, the CDR3 is TGTGCCAGTACCGTCAACACTGAAGCTTTCTTT. Translation gives CASTVNTEAFF.

In regard to this clone: An end of the junction does not agree with germline; a read error may underlie this. The chain couples TRBV7-7 to TRBJ2-7; TRBD1 aligns across 10 bases. Germline V gives CDR1 SSHAT, CDR2 FNYEAQ (reference sequence). The CDR3 consists of 13 residues. CDR3 nucleotide sequence: TGTGCTAGCAGCCGGGACAGGGGTAGCGAGCAGTACTTC. This sequence encodes CASSRDRGSEQYF.

The chain combines TRBV4-1 with TRBJ2-7; TRBD1 aligns across 8 bases. The CDR3 consists of 17 residues. Germline-derived CDR1 and CDR2 are MGHRA and YSYEKL. Trimming at V came to 4 bases and at J to 2 bases, leaving 13 bases not matched to a gene. Here the CDR3 DNA reads TGCGCCAGCAGCCGGAGAGATTCCGGGACAGGCGCCTACGAGCAGTACTTC. Protein sequence: CASSRRDSGTGAYEQYF.

The chain combines TRBV6-5 with TRBJ1-1; TRBD1 might be the D (6 bases). The V end was cut by 6 bases, the J end by 6 bases, with 14 bases between. The CDR3 length is 13 residues. Germline CDR1 and CDR2: MNHEY and SVGAGI. The CDR3: CASSPPKGAEAFF. The DNA for the CDR3 is TGTGCCAGCAGCCCACCAAAGGGGGCTGAAGCTTTCTTT.

The chain employs TRBV5-1 and TRBJ2-7, with 9 bases lining up with TRBD1. The ends lost 4 bases at V and 6 bases at J; junction bases unmatched: 11. The germline gives CDR1 SGHRS, CDR2 YFSETQ. The CDR3 runs to 15 residues. This CDR3 is CASSPSTGGLGEQYF. CDR3 DNA: TGCGCCAGCAGCCCCTCGACAGGGGGGCTGGGCGAGCAGTACTTC.